This T cell receptor (beta chain) was observed in a study of T cell responses to AZD1222 COVID-19 vaccine. Study outcomes and limitations: There were repertoire samples only from the period after the peak T cell response. Just six AZD1222 recipients tested seropositive at baseline. Regions left unmutated in variants are reportedly the target of nearly half of spike-specific TCRs.

Notes on this clone: The antigen remains undetermined.

Some clones are missing from TCRdb's copy, which holds only in-frame ones; the method was immunoSEQ multiplex PCR. The table has 180,000 or so clones, 92% seen once. This specimen was peripheral blood, taken 28 days after the second AZD1222 dose. The TCR originated in an adult who received the AZD1222 COVID-19 vaccine.

The DNA of the CDR3 is TGTGCCAGCAGCTCTTGGGCTTTGAGGGGAAACACCATATATTTT. This translates into CASSSWALRGNTIYF. The genes are TRBV7-2 and TRBJ1-3; no definite D call. CDR1 is SGHTA, CDR2 FQGNSA, per germline. This CDR3 is built from 15 residues. V lost 4 bases and J lost 4, with 14 bases in between.